Sequencing of this T cell receptor beta chain was carried out in a study of cytomegalovirus exposure and HLA in healthy donors. Study-level points and caveats: According to an earlier analysis, most TCR beta V segments yielded productive rearrangements about 87% or about 30% of the time.

CDR1 and CDR2 (germline): LNHDA, SQIVND (reference sequence). The CDR3 has 13 residues. V lost 7 bases to trimming and J lost 0 bases, with 7 bases between them. With 60 Vbeta and 13 Jbeta primers, the PCR was carried out. Using immunoSEQ multiplex PCR, the repertoire was profiled, and TCRdb retains in-frame clones only, with some absent. The table lists 150,000 to 200,000 clones, over 60% of them singletons. Comments on this clone: Its specificity is not known.

The source is a woman aged 50 to 60 in good health and CMV-seronegative. The chain has TRBV19 and TRBJ1-3; D is ambiguous. The specimen sequenced was PBMCs. In DNA form, the CDR3 reads TGTGCCAGTACCTCCTACTCTGGAAACACCATATATTTT. Its translation is CASTSYSGNTIYF.